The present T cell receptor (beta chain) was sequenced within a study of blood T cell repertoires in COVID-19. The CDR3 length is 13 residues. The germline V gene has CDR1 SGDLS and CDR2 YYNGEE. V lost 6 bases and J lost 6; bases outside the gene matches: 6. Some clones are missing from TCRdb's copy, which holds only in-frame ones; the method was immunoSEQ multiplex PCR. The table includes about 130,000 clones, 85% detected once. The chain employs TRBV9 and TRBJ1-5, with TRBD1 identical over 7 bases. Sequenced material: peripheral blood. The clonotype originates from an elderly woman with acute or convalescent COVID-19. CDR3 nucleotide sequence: TGTGCCAGCAACGACAGGGAAGGTCAGCCCCAGCATTTT. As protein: CASNDREGQPQHF.